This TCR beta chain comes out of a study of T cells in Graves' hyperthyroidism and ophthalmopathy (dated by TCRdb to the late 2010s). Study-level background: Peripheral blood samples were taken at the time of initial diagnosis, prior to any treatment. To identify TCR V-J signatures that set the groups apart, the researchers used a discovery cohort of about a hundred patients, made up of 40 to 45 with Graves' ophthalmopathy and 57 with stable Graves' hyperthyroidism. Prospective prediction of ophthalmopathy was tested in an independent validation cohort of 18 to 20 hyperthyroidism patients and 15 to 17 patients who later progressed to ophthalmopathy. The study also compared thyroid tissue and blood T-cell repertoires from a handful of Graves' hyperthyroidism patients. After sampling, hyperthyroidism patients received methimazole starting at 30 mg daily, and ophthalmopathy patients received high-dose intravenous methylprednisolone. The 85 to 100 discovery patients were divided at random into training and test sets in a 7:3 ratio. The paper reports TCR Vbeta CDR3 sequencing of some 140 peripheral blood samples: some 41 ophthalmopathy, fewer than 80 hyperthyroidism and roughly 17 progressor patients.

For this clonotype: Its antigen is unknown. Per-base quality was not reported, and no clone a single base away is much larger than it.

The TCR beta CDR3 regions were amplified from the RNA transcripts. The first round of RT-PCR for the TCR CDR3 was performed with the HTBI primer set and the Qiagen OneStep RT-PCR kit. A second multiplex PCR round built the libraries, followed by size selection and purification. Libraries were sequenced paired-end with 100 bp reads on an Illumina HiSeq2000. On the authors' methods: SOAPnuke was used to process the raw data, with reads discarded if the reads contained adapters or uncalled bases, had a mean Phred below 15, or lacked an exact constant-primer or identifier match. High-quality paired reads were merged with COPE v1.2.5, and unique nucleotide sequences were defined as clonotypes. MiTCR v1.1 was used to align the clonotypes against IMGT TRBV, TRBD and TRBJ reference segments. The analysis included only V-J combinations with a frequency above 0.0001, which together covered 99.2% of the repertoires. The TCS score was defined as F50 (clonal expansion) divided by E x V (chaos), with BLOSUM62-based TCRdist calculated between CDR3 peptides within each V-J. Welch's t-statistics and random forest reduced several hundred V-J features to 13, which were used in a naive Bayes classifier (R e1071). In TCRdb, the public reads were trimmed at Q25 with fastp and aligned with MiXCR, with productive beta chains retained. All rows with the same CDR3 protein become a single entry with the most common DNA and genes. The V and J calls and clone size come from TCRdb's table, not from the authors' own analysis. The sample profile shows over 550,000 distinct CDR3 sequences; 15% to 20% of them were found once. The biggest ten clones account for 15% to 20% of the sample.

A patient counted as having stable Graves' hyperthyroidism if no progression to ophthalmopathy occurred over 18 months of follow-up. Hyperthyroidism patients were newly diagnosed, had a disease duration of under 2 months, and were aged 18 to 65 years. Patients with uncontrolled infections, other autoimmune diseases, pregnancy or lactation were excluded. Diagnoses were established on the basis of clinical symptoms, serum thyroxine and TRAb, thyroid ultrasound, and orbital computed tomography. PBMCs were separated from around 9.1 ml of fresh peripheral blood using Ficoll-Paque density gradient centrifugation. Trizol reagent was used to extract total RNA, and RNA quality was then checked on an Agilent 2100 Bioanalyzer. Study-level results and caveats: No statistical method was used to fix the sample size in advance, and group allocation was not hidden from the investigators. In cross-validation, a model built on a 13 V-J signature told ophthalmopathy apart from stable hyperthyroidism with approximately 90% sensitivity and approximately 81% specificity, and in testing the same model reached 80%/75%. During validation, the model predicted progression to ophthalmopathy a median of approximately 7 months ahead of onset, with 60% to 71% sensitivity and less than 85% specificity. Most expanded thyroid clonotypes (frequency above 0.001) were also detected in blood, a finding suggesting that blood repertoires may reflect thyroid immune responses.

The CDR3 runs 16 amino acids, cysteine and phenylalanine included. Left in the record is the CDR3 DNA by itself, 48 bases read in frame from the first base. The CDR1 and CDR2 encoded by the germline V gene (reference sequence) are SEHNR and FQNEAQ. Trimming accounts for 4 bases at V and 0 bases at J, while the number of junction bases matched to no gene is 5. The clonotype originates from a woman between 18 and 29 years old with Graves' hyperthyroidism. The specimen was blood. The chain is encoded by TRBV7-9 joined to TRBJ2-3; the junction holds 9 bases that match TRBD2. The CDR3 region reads CASSWRLADSTDTQYF. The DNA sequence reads TGTGCCAGCAGCTGGAGACTAGCGGATAGCACAGATACGCAGTATTTT.